The entry that follows covers one TCR beta chain sequence. The record originates from a study of cytomegalovirus exposure and HLA in healthy donors. It was healthy bone marrow donors who served as donors. The PCR made use of 60 Vbeta and 13 Jbeta primers. The repertoire was sequenced with immunoSEQ multiplex PCR; TCRdb's copy has only in-frame clones and lacks some. This table holds fewer than 200,000 clones, around 80% found once. V lost 5 bases to trimming and J lost 0 bases; unmatched junction nucleotides: 12. Germline V lookup: CDR1 SGHNT, CDR2 YENEEA. CDR3 size: 17 residues. The genes are TRBV11-3 and TRBJ2-5; 7 bases fit TRBD2. The receptor was isolated from a woman aged 45-65 years in good health and CMV-seropositive. The sequenced sample consisted of PBMCs. This chain's CDR3 is CASSPAKGGGHQETQYF. CDR3 in DNA: TGTGCCAGCAGCCCCGCGAAGGGCGGGGGTCACCAAGAGACCCAGTACTTC.